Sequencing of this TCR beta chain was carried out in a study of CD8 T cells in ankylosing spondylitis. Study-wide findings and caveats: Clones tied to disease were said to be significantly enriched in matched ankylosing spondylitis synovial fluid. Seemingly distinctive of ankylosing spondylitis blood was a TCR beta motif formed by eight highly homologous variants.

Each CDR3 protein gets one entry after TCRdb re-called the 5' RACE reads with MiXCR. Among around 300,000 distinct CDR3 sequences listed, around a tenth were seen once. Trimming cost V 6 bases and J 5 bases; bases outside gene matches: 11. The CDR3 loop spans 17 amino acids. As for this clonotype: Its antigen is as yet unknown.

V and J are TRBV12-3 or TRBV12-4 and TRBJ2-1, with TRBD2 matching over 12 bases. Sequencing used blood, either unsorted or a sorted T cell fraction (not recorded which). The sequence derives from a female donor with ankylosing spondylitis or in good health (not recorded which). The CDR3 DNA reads TGTGCCAGCAGCCCCCGGGCTAGCGGGAGGGCGAACAATGAGCAGTTCTTC. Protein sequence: CASSPRASGRANNEQFF.